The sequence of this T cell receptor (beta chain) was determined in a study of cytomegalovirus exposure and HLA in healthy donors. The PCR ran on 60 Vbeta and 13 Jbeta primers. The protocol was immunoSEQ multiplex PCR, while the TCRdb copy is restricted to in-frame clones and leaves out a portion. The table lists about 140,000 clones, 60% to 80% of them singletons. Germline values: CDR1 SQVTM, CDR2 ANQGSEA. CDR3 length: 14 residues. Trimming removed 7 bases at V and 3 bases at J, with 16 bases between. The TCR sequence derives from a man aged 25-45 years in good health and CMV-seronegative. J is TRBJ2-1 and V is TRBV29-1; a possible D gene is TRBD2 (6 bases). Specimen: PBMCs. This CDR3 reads CSAGVLRDYNEQFF. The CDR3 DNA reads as TGCAGCGCGGGGGTTTTGCGGGACTACAATGAGCAGTTCTTC.